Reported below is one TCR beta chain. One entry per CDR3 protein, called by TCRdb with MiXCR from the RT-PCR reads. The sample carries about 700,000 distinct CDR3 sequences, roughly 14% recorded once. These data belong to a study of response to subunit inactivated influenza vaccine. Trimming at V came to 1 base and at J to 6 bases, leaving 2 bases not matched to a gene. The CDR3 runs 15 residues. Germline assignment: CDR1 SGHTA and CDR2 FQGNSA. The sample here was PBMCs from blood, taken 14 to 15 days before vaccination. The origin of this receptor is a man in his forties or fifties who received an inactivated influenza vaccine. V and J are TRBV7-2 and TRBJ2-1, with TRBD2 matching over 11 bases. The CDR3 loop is CASSLVTSGGNEQFF. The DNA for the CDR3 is TGTGCCAGCAGCTTAGTCACTAGCGGGGGCAATGAGCAGTTCTTC.